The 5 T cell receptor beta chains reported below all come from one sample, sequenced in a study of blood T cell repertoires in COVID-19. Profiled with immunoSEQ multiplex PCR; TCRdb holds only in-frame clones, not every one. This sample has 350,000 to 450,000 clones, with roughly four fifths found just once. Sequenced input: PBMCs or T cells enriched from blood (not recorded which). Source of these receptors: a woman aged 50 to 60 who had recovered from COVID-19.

In DNA, the CDR3 is TGTGCCAGCAGCCTTCGACTAGCGGAAGCTAACAATGAGCAGTTCTTC. This translates into CASSLRLAEANNEQFF. The chain employs TRBV16 and TRBJ2-1, with 9 bases fitting TRBD2. The CDR3 has 16 residues. CDR1 is KGHSY, CDR2 FQNENV, per germline. J was trimmed by 5 bases and V by 4 bases; bases with no gene match: 9. The entire variable domain, with the rest obtained from reference TRBV16 and TRBJ2-1, is as follows: GEEVAQTPKHLVRGEGQKAKLYCAPIKGHSYVFWYQQVLKNEFKFLISFQNENVFDETGMPKERFSAKCLPNSPCSLEIQATKLEDSAVYFCASSLRLAEANNEQFFGPGTRLTVL.

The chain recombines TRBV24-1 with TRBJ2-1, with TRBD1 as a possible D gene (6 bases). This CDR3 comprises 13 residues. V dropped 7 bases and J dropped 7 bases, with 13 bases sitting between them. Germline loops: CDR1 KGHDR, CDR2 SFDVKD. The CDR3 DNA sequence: TGTGCCACCAGCCGAGGGGGTGGGAATGAGCAGTTCTTC. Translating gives CATSRGGGNEQFF.

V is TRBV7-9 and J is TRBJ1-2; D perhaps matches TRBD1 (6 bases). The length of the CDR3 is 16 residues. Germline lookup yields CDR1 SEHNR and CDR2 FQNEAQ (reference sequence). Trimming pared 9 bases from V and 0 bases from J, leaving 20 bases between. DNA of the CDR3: TGTGCCAGTCACCCGGAAATGGACAGCTCTAACTATGGCTACACCTTC. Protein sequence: CASHPEMDSSNYGYTF.

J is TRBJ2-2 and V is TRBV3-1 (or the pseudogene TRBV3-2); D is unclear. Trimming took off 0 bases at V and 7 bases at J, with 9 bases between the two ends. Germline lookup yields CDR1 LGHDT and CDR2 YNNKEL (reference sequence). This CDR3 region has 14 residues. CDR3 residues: CASSQETLVGELFF. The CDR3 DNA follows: TGTGCCAGCAGCCAAGAAACTCTCGTCGGGGAGCTGTTTTTT.

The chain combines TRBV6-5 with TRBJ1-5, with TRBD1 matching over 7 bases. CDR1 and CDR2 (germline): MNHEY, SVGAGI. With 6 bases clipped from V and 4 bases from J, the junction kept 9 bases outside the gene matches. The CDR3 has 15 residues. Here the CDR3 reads CASSLHGTDNQPQHF. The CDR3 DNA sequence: TGTGCCAGCAGCCTGCATGGGACAGATAATCAGCCCCAGCATTTT.